The clone carrying this T cell receptor (beta chain) was counted only a few times. The sample belongs to a study of blood T cell repertoires in COVID-19. Overall study: Sources were T cells, B-cell-depleted T cells, or PBMCs; the material itself was cDNA or gDNA.

This CDR3 is 14 amino acids long. In germline, CDR1 is LGHDT, CDR2 YNNKEL (reference sequence). V lost 2 bases, J lost 3 bases, and 8 bases lay in between. Sequencing was performed with immunoSEQ multiplex PCR; in TCRdb, only in-frame clones are kept and a portion is missing. The data show about 71,000 clones, approximately 90% seen once. Sequenced sample: peripheral blood. This rearrangement joins TRBV3-1 (or the pseudogene TRBV3-2) to TRBJ2-1; possibly TRBD1 for D (5 bases). This TCR came from a woman aged 18-29 years with acute or convalescent COVID-19. The CDR3 loop reads CASSQRGIYNEQFF. As DNA, the CDR3 is TGTGCCAGCAGCCAAAGGGGCATCTACAATGAGCAGTTCTTC.